The source of this T cell receptor beta chain is a study of CD8+ T cells in alopecia areata. The CDR3 is 13 residues long. Germline V gene sequence: CDR1 SQVTM, CDR2 ANQGSEA. V was clipped by 4 bases and J by 5 bases; unmatched bases: 6. Investigators isolated RNA and reverse transcribed it into cDNA to act as the sequencing template. Measured with immunoSEQ multiplex PCR; TCRdb has only the in-frame clones, and not every one. The sample comprises more than 140,000 clones, more than 85% of which are singletons, and about 13% rests with the top ten. The treatment: oral pan-JAK inhibitor, 5-10 mg twice daily. Alopecia areata patients provided lesional scalp punch biopsies and peripheral blood.

Source: CD8+ T cells sorted from blood, taken at week 4, from a patient treated with tofacitinib. This sequence originates from a human donor with alopecia areata. The V gene is TRBV29-1, the J gene TRBJ2-7, with TRBD2 matching 9 bases. CDR3 sequence reads: CSVVAGAEDEQYF. The CDR3 nucleotides read TGCAGCGTTGTAGCGGGGGCTGAGGACGAGCAGTACTTC.